The following is a TCR beta chain sequence with its context. The antigen is undetermined. This entry is derived from a study of identical twins. Study-wide results and caveats: With beta out-of-frame sequences, excess sharing by twins was weaker. Invariant cells of the MAIT and iNKT types might have partly distorted the zero-insertion analyses. Insertions ran lower in abundant cord blood beta clonotypes, though not in memory repertoires.

Addition of a universal primer site occurred through template switching, and cDNA carried unique molecular identifiers. Using its own MiXCR run on the 5' RACE reads, TCRdb lists one record per CDR3 protein. The sample has 200,000 to 250,000 distinct CDR3 sequences; about 7% are singletons. These data were likewise used in another study, on yellow fever vaccine responses in identical twins.

The sequence was obtained from a woman between 18 and 29 years old in good health. Sequenced sample: memory (CD45RO+) T cells sorted from blood.

The DNA of the CDR3 is TGTGCCAGCAGCTTGGACGGGACAGGGGAAAACACTGAAGCTTTCTTT. Residues: CASSLDGTGENTEAFF. The chain has TRBV7-6 and TRBJ1-1, with 10 bases identical to TRBD1. The CDR3 length is 16 residues. From germline, CDR1 is SGHVS and CDR2 FNYEAQ. V gave up 3 bases and J gave up 2 bases; unmatched junction bases: 6.